This T cell receptor beta chain was identified during a study of T cells expressing NK-cell markers. TCRdb reprocessed the 5' RACE reads, keeping one entry per CDR3 protein, no DNA. The listing contains 300,000 to 450,000 distinct CDR3 sequences. Germline CDR1 is LGHDT and CDR2 is YNNKEL (reference sequence). The CDR3 is 15 amino acids. The specimen sequenced was blood T cells: a sorted CD56 or NKG2C T cell subset, CD4+ or CD8+ T cells, or bulk PBMC T cells (not recorded which). The genes are TRBV3-1 and TRBJ2-3; TCRdb picks TRBD2, but there is no DNA to check that call. This TCR was recovered from a man between 18 and 69 years old in good health. CDR3 amino acids: CASSLGQRSLDTQYF.